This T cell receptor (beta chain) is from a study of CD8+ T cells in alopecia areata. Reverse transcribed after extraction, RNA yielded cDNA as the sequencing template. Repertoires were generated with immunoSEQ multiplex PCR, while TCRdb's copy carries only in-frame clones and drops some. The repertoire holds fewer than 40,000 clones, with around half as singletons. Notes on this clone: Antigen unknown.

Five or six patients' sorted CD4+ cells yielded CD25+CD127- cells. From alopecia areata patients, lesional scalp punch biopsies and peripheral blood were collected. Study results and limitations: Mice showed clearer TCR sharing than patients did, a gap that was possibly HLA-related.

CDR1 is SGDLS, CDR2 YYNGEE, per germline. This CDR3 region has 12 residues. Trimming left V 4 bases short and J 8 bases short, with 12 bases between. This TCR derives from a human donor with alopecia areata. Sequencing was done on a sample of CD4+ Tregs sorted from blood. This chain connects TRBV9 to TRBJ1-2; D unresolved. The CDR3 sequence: CASSLDTEGYTF. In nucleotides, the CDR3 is TGTGCCAGCAGCCTCGACACGGAAGGCTACACCTTC.